A single sample is the source of the 11 T cell receptor beta chains below, sequenced in a study of regulatory T cells in long-lasting Graves disease. As to time point: newly diagnosed GD, antithyroid drugs for less than 3 months. From PBMCs, RNA was extracted and then used to make the TCR library. According to the study, TCR beta libraries were built with iRepertoire HTBI primers and CDR3-region Arm-PCR. A single record per CDR3 protein comes from TCRdb applying MiXCR to the multiplex PCR reads. The table shows 350,000 to 500,000 distinct CDR3 sequences, with around 13% occurring only once. The same data also went into a second study, on T cells in Graves' hyperthyroidism and ophthalmopathy.

The sequencing here drew on peripheral blood mononuclear cells (PBMCs), taken at new diagnosis, from a patient treated with antithyroid drugs. These TCRs come from a woman in her forties or fifties with Graves disease.

This clonotype was seen repeatedly, ten times or more. CDR3 loop: CASNILGSSYNEQFF. The CDR3 DNA reads as TGTGCCAGCAATATCCTGGGGAGCTCCTACAATGAGCAGTTCTTC. This chain joins TRBV27 and TRBJ2-1; TRBD2 might be the D (5 bases). The CDR3 extends over 15 amino acids. The V gene's germline CDR1 is MNHEY and CDR2 SMNVEV (reference sequence). The V and J ends lost 7 bases and 0 bases respectively, with 13 bases between them.

This clonotype has a handful of counts. V and J are TRBV4-1 and TRBJ2-3, with 11 bases aligning to TRBD2. This CDR3 contains 15 residues. V trimming: 1 base; J trimming: 6 bases; junction bases outside the gene matches: 3. CDR1 MGHRA and CDR2 YSYEKL come from the germline V gene. The CDR3 protein is CASSQVGTSGDTQYF. Written as DNA, the CDR3 is TGCGCCAGCAGCCAAGTGGGGACTAGCGGTGATACGCAGTATTTT.

The chain combines TRBV5-6 with TRBJ2-7; unclear D gene. The germline CDR1 and CDR2 sequences are SGHDT and YYEEEE. The V gene lost 1 base and the J gene lost 4 bases, with 12 bases spanning the gap. CDR3 length equals 14 residues. The CDR3, as DNA: TGTGCCAGCAGCTTGAAGGGCCCTGGATACGAGCAGTACTTC. Its translation: CASSLKGPGYEQYF.

Worth noting for this clonotype: This may be a read error: a much more frequent sequence differs by one nucleotide. The chain has TRBV5-1 and TRBJ2-7; D may be TRBD2 (5 bases). The CDR3 has 15 amino acids. CDR1 and CDR2 (germline): SGHRS, YFSETQ. With 0 bases removed from V and 5 bases from J, the gap between germline ends came to 15 bases. DNA of the CDR3: TGCGCCAGCAGCTTGGGGGATGGAGGTTCCCACGAGCAGTACTTC. Residues: CASSLGDGGSHEQYF. Full variable domain (remainder filled in from reference TRBV5-1 and TRBJ2-7): KAGVTQTPRYLIKTRGQQVTLSCSPISGHRSVSWYQQTPGQGLQFLFEYFSETQRNKGNFPGRFSGRQFSNSRSEMNVSTLELGDSALYLCASSLGDGGSHEQYFGPGTRLTVT.

There are a few counts of this clonotype. The V gene is TRBV5-1, the J gene TRBJ2-7; 7 positions agree with TRBD1. Germline values: CDR1 SGHRS, CDR2 YFSETQ. This CDR3 has 14 amino acids. The V and J ends lost 3 bases and 7 bases, in that order; junction bases with no gene match: 10. The chain's CDR3 is CASSYQGDRREQYF. The CDR3 DNA reads as TGCGCCAGCAGCTATCAGGGGGATAGGAGGGAGCAGTACTTC.

This clonotype has ten or more counts. V is TRBV7-8 and J is TRBJ1-4; D is possibly TRBD1 (5 bases). The V end was cut by 5 bases, the J end by 8 bases, with 18 bases between. The CDR3 spans 15 residues. Germline CDR1 reads SGHVS; CDR2 reads FQNEAQ. CDR3 bases: TGTGCCAGCAGCCAGATGGGGGGTAAAGGGGAAAAACTGTTTTTT. The encoded protein is CASSQMGGKGEKLFF.

This clonotype was observed at least ten times. The rearrangement joins TRBV6-1 to TRBJ2-5, with 11 bases identical to TRBD2. CDR3 length: 15 residues. Germline V gene lookup returns CDR1 MNHNS and CDR2 SASEGT. After removal of 6 bases from V and 3 bases from J, the junction contained 6 bases not matched to a gene. In DNA, the CDR3 is TGTGCCAGCAGACTATGGGGACTAGCGGAAGAGACCCAGTACTTC. Amino acids: CASRLWGLAEETQYF.

This clonotype appeared many times. V is TRBV30 and J is TRBJ1-1; no definite D call. The CDR3 is 15 residues long. V lost 0 bases and J 3 bases, leaving 14 bases between the germline ends. Germline CDR1 GTSNPN, CDR2 SVGIG (reference sequence). This CDR3 reads CAWSVSGLLDTEAFF. The CDR3 nucleotides are TGTGCCTGGAGTGTATCTGGGCTACTGGACACTGAAGCTTTCTTT.

This clonotype was counted at least ten times. The DNA of the CDR3 is TGTGCCAGCAGCTTAGGGTGGCAGGGGGCGCGCGAGCAGTACTTC. Encoded protein: CASSLGWQGAREQYF. This chain links TRBV7-9 with TRBJ2-7; the match to TRBD1 covers 8 bases. Germline V gene lookup returns CDR1 SEHNR and CDR2 FQNEAQ (reference sequence). The junction had 8 bases not matched to a gene; V was cut back by 1 base and J by 6 bases. This CDR3 is built from 15 residues.

This clonotype was counted ten times or more. The rearrangement links TRBV15 to TRBJ1-1; D uncertain. The germline gives CDR1 LNHNV, CDR2 YYDKDF (reference sequence). V was cut by 1 base and J by 4 bases, with 10 bases left in between. The CDR3 totals 14 residues. The CDR3 DNA reads TGTGCCACCAGCAGAGGGTGGCTGGGCACTGAAGCTTTCTTT. This encodes CATSRGWLGTEAFF.

CDR3 amino acids: CASSLATAVVSRAEAFF. The DNA of the CDR3 is TGCGCCAGCAGCTTGGCGACAGCTGTAGTTTCCCGGGCTGAAGCTTTCTTT. The chain couples TRBV5-1 to TRBJ1-1, with a possible D match to TRBD1 (5 bases). Germline-derived CDR1 and CDR2 are SGHRS and YFSETQ. Trimming pared 0 bases from V and 6 bases from J, leaving 21 bases between. The CDR3 contains 17 residues.